The entry that follows covers one TCR beta chain sequence. Its antigen is as yet unknown. Primers: 60 Vbeta forward and 13 Jbeta reverse. Data came from immunoSEQ multiplex PCR; TCRdb stores just in-frame clones and leaves some out. The repertoire shows 45,000 to 60,000 clones; the top ten hold around a sixth. This record comes from a study of cytomegalovirus exposure and HLA in healthy donors. The study, taken as a whole, reports: A later analysis found TCR association rates differed by HLA locus, highest for DRB1 and lowest for HLA-C.

J was trimmed by 1 base and V by 5 bases; bases with no gene match: 6. This CDR3 contains 15 residues. CDR1 and CDR2 (germline): PRHDT, FYEKMQ (reference sequence). Material for sequencing was PBMCs. This chain links TRBV13 with TRBJ1-1, with 8 positions matching TRBD1. The TCR originated in a male donor in good health and CMV-seronegative. CDR3 sequence (DNA): TGTGCCAGCAGCACTCCAGGGGGCAGGAACACTGAAGCTTTCTTT. Translating gives CASSTPGGRNTEAFF.